This TCR beta chain was sequenced during a study of T cell responses to AZD1222 COVID-19 vaccine. Deletions cut 6 bases from V and 2 bases from J, with 16 bases between. Germline values: CDR1 KGHSH, CDR2 LQKENI. The CDR3 length is 15 residues. Profiling relied on immunoSEQ multiplex PCR, and the TCRdb table lists in-frame clones only, not all of them. The sample records around 120,000 clones, around nine tenths being singletons. The chain carries TRBV18 and TRBJ1-1; maybe TRBD1 (6 bases). The input for sequencing was peripheral blood, taken on day 0 of AZD1222 vaccination. The source of this sequence is an adult in good health. Written as DNA, the CDR3 is TGTGCCAGCTCCGGGTCCGGGGGGCGAAACACTGAAGCTTTCTTT. This sequence encodes CASSGSGGRNTEAFF.